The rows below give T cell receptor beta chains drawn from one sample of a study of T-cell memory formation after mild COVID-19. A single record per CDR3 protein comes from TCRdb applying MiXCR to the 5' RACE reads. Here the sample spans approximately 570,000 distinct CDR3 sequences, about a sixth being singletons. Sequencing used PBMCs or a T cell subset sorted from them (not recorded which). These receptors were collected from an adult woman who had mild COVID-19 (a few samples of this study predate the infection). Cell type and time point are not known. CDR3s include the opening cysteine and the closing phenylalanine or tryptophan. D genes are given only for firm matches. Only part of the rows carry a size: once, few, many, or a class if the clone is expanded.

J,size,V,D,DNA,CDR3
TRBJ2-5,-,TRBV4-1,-,TGCGCCAGCAGCCCCGGCATGACTGGCAAAGAAGAGACCCAGTACTTC,CASSPGMTGKEETQYF
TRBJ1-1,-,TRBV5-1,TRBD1,TGCGCCAGCAGCTTCCACCTGGGACAGGGGCGTACGACCACTGAAGCTTTCTTT,CASSFHLGQGRTTTEAFF
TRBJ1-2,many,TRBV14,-,TGTGCCAGCAGCCAAGTCACAGGATCGTTGTATGGCTACACCTTC,CASSQVTGSLYGYTF
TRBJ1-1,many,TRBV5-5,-,TGTGCCAGCAGCTCCATTAGGGATACTGAAGCTTTCTTT,CASSSIRDTEAFF
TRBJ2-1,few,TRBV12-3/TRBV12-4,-,TGTGCCAGCAGTTTGAACCGCCAAGGCCGTGAGCAGTTCTTC,CASSLNRQGREQFF
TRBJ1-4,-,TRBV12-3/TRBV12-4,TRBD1,TGTGCCAGCACCTTGGGGGCAGGGGGAGGTGAAAAACTGTTTTTT,CASTLGAGGGEKLFF
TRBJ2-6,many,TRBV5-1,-,TGCGCCAGCAGCTTGGTGGCAGTTAACTCTGGGGCCAACGTCCTGACTTTC,CASSLVAVNSGANVLTF
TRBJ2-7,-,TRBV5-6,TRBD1,TGTGCCAGCAGCTTGGTCGGGGACAGTGTCGAGCAGTACTTC,CASSLVGDSVEQYF
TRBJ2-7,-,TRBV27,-,TGTGCCAGCAGTTCCGCAGTACCGTACGAGCAGTACTTC,CASSSAVPYEQYF
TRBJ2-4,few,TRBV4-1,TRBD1,TGCGCCAGCAGCCACCCAGACAGGGGTAAAAACATTCAGTACTTC,CASSHPDRGKNIQYF
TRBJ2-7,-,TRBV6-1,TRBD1,TGTGCCAGCAGTGAAGGACAGGGGGACGAGCAGTACTTC,CASSEGQGDEQYF
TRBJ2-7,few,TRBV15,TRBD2,TGTGCCACCAGCAGAGATGGTAGCGGGTCGTCCTACGAGCAGTACTTC,CATSRDGSGSSYEQYF
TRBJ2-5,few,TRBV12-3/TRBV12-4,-,TGTGCCAGCAGTCTCCGATTACACCCTGATGATGAGACCCAGTACTTC,CASSLRLHPDDETQYF
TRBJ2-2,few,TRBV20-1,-,TGCAGTGCTGCTCGTGCGGGGATCACCGGGGAGCTGTTTTTT,CSAARAGITGELFF
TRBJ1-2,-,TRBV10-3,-,TGTGCCATCAGTGACGCGGGCCTCGTGAGTGGCTACACCTTC,CAISDAGLVSGYTF
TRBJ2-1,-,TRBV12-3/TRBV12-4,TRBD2,TGTGCCAGCAGTCCTGGGACTAGCGGGATCGCGCAGTTCTTC,CASSPGTSGIAQFF
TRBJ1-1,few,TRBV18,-,TGTGCCAGCTCACCAAATAAACTGGGGTTCACTGAAGCTTTCTTT,CASSPNKLGFTEAFF